Sequencing of this T cell receptor beta chain was carried out in a study of spatial heterogeneity in lung cancer. In the study overall: PBMC samples from follow-up, when available, were sequenced at a median of about 2 years post-resection. The mean occurrence of each unique TCR and UMI combination in raw reads exceeded 9.5. Study observations and caveats: More often at tumor resection than at routine follow-up, ubiquitous expanded tumor TCRs were detected in the blood.

Time point given: blood at routine non-recurrence follow-up after resection. Unsorted whole RNA from tumor, nontumor lung or frozen PBMC underwent sequencing. Unique molecular identifiers, one per molecule, were present on every TCR cDNA molecule. TCRdb recomputed calls from the 5' RACE reads with MiXCR, one row per CDR3 protein. Of around 47,000 distinct CDR3 sequences in the sample, less than 9.5% were seen once. There are many counts of this clonotype. Its antigen is unknown. CDR3 length: 14 amino acids. The V and J ends lost 5 bases and 1 base respectively, with 11 bases between them. The germline V gene has CDR1 SGHTA and CDR2 FQGNSA.

The chain is built from TRBV7-2 and TRBJ1-1; D gene uncertain. The clonotype comes from a female donor with early-stage non-small cell lung cancer. Sequenced here: PBMCs, sampled at follow-up. The CDR3 here is CASSLLAANTEAFF. The CDR3 DNA reads TGTGCCAGCAGCCTGCTGGCTGCGAACACTGAAGCTTTCTTT.